This entry describes one T cell receptor beta chain. This clone has just a few counts. This receptor's antigen is unknown. No base quality information exists; no much larger clone differs at one position. For sequencing of the TCRbeta CDR3 region, genomic DNA was extracted from the sorted cells. The immunoSEQ Assay was used for sequencing of TCRbeta CDR3 regions. In its TCRdb copy, this immuneACCESS table keeps in-frame sequences only and misses some clones. Where compared with another copy, unresolved V genes explain less than half of these, and the others have no known cause. This sample is represented by about 60,000 clones; approximately 86% of them were singletons. The ten largest clones add up to 1.1% of the sample. V loses 6 bases at its end and J loses 3 bases; junction bases beyond the gene matches: 11. CDR3 length: 15 amino acids, cysteine to phenylalanine. The only DNA kept is the CDR3, 45 bases in frame from the first base. Reading the germline V gene (reference sequence) gives CDR1 LNHDA and CDR2 SQIVND.

Patients with autoimmune disease history or receiving systemic immunosuppression were excluded from the trial. Peripheral blood for TCR sequencing was collected from all dose cohorts at baseline, on cycle 4 day 1, and on cycle 7 day 1. Samples were obtained from an open-label, multicenter, first-in-human phase I dose-escalation trial of ivuxolimab. Adults with locally advanced or metastatic head and neck squamous cell, hepatocellular, melanoma or renal cell carcinoma were enrolled in the trial. Before TCR sequencing, CD4+ and CD8+ T cells were separately sorted from peripheral blood. The data were taken from a study of OX40 agonist ivuxolimab in advanced cancers. General notes on the study: The costimulatory receptor OX40 (CD134) was targeted by ivuxolimab, a fully human IgG2 agonistic monoclonal antibody. Intravenous ivuxolimab was administered to patients every 2 weeks at six dose levels: 0.01, 0.1, 0.3, 1.5, 3 and 10 mg/kg. Of the approximately 54 patients in dose escalation, about 20 had hepatocellular carcinoma, some 15 had melanoma, 9 had renal cell carcinoma and 9 had head and neck cancer. A male proportion of 75% to 85% and a mean age of 60 years, ranging from about 23 to 90, were recorded for the dose-escalation cohort. Prior anti-PD-1, anti-PD-L1 or anti-CTLA-4 therapy was permitted, and checkpoint inhibitors had been received by roughly two fifths of dose-escalation patients. Partial responses were achieved by three dose-escalation patients, of whom one had hepatocellular carcinoma and two had cutaneous melanoma. Peripheral TCRbeta sequencing aimed to test whether ivuxolimab altered TCR sequence diversity and caused clonal T-cell expansion. The monotherapy dose-escalation portion (N of about 47 patients) of the phase I ivuxolimab trial is reported in the paper. The paper as a whole reports these results and caveats: In the 0.1-3.0 mg/kg groups, partial responders had among the lowest normalized peripheral clonal expansion, particularly in CD8+ T cells. After ivuxolimab, more expanded clones were found on average in CD8+ T cells than in CD4+ T cells. At doses of 0.1 to 3.0 mg/kg, clonal expansion of both CD4+ and CD8+ T cells in blood was seen between baseline and week 6. The antigen specificity of the peripheral T cells that underwent clonal expansion was not determined. Low levels of normalized T-cell clonal expansion were also seen in some patients who did not respond.

The sequence came from an adult with an advanced solid tumor such as melanoma, head and neck, liver or kidney cancer. The sample was CD4+ or CD8+ T cells sorted from blood, taken in a trial of the OX40 agonist ivuxolimab. In this chain, TRBV19 is recombined with TRBJ2-7, and 7 junction bases match TRBD1. The DNA is TGTGCCAGTAGGACGTTAGTGAGGGGGCACTACGAGCAGTACTTC. Protein translation: CASRTLVRGHYEQYF.